A selection of T cell receptor beta chains follows, all from one sample in a study of T cells in Graves' hyperthyroidism and ophthalmopathy. TCRdb re-analysed the multiplex PCR reads in MiXCR, keeping a single row per CDR3 protein. Of 370,000 or so distinct CDR3 sequences in the sample, roughly 25% were seen once. Sequencing was carried out using blood. All receptors derive from a man aged 45-65 years with Graves' hyperthyroidism. Both conserved end residues are part of each CDR3. A D gene is named only where the DNA matches it firmly. Rows may omit the clone size; those that give it use once, few, many or a size class.

cdr3_length: 14; j_call: TRBJ2-5; d_call: -; v_call: TRBV15; clone_size: -; cdr3_aa: CATSRGDNQETQYF; cdr3_nt: TGTGCCACCAGCAGAGGGGACAACCAAGAGACCCAGTACTTC
cdr3_length: 14; j_call: TRBJ2-7; d_call: -; v_call: TRBV18; clone_size: -; cdr3_aa: CASSPRDKPYEQYF; cdr3_nt: TGTGCCAGCTCACCGCGGGACAAGCCCTACGAGCAGTACTTC
cdr3_length: 13; j_call: TRBJ2-3; d_call: -; v_call: TRBV5-1; clone_size: many; cdr3_aa: CASSLPGTDTQYF; cdr3_nt: TGCGCCAGCAGCTTACCGGGAACAGATACGCAGTATTTT
cdr3_length: 16; j_call: TRBJ1-3; d_call: -; v_call: TRBV18; clone_size: few; cdr3_aa: CASSYGTDGSGNTIYF; cdr3_nt: TGTGCCAGCTCATACGGGACTGACGGCTCTGGAAACACCATATATTTT
cdr3_length: 14; j_call: TRBJ1-2; d_call: -; v_call: TRBV2; clone_size: -; cdr3_aa: CASSEFVGVGGYTF; cdr3_nt: TGTGCCAGCAGTGAATTCGTTGGGGTCGGTGGCTACACCTTC
cdr3_length: 15; j_call: TRBJ1-4; d_call: TRBD1; v_call: TRBV24-1; clone_size: -; cdr3_aa: CATSDSRGPGEKLFF; cdr3_nt: TGTGCCACCAGTGATTCCAGGGGGCCCGGTGAAAAACTGTTTTTT
cdr3_length: 14; j_call: TRBJ2-5; d_call: -; v_call: TRBV27; clone_size: many; cdr3_aa: CASSPLGDQETQYF; cdr3_nt: TGTGCCAGCAGTCCATTAGGTGACCAAGAGACCCAGTACTTC
cdr3_length: 15; j_call: TRBJ1-2; d_call: TRBD1; v_call: TRBV5-5; clone_size: -; cdr3_aa: CASSPWTGRSHGYTF; cdr3_nt: TGTGCCAGCAGCCCGTGGACAGGCCGATCGCACGGCTACACCTTC
cdr3_length: 13; j_call: TRBJ2-5; d_call: TRBD2; v_call: TRBV24-1; clone_size: few; cdr3_aa: CATRAGGAETQYF; cdr3_nt: TGTGCCACCAGAGCGGGGGGAGCGGAGACCCAGTACTTC
cdr3_length: 11; j_call: TRBJ2-5; d_call: -; v_call: TRBV11-3; clone_size: -; cdr3_aa: CASSFGGTQYF; cdr3_nt: TGTGCCAGCAGCTTCGGGGGGACCCAGTACTTC
cdr3_length: 14; j_call: TRBJ1-2; d_call: -; v_call: TRBV12-3/TRBV12-4; clone_size: -; cdr3_aa: CASSPIDSMYGYTF; cdr3_nt: TGTGCCAGCAGTCCGATTGACAGTATGTATGGCTACACCTTC
cdr3_length: 14; j_call: TRBJ2-1; d_call: -; v_call: TRBV5-1; clone_size: few; cdr3_aa: CASSSAGSYNEQFF; cdr3_nt: TGCGCCAGCAGCTCGGCGGGCTCCTACAATGAGCAGTTCTTC
cdr3_length: 15; j_call: TRBJ2-3; d_call: -; v_call: TRBV15; clone_size: few; cdr3_aa: CATSRDKVPIGTQYF; cdr3_nt: TGTGCCACCAGCAGAGATAAGGTCCCAATAGGTACGCAGTATTTT
cdr3_length: 15; j_call: TRBJ2-5; d_call: -; v_call: TRBV19; clone_size: -; cdr3_aa: CASSMGLREVETQYF; cdr3_nt: TGTGCCAGTAGTATGGGACTGCGAGAGGTGGAGACCCAGTACTTC
cdr3_length: 14; j_call: TRBJ2-7; d_call: -; v_call: TRBV9; clone_size: -; cdr3_aa: CASSVGAGLGEQYF; cdr3_nt: TGTGCCAGCAGCGTAGGAGCGGGTCTAGGTGAGCAGTACTTC
cdr3_length: 13; j_call: TRBJ2-5; d_call: -; v_call: TRBV6-1; clone_size: -; cdr3_aa: CASSGQSQETQYF; cdr3_nt: TGTGCCAGCAGCGGACAGTCACAAGAGACCCAGTACTTC
cdr3_length: 11; j_call: TRBJ2-1; d_call: -; v_call: TRBV29-1; clone_size: few; cdr3_aa: CSVGTYNEQFF; cdr3_nt: TGCAGCGTTGGAACATACAATGAGCAGTTCTTC
cdr3_length: 14; j_call: TRBJ2-7; d_call: -; v_call: TRBV20-1; clone_size: -; cdr3_aa: CSARDLDGTYEQYF; cdr3_nt: TGCAGTGCTAGAGATCTCGACGGGACCTACGAGCAGTACTTC
cdr3_length: 14; j_call: TRBJ2-7; d_call: TRBD2; v_call: TRBV3-1; clone_size: many; cdr3_aa: CASSQRLALYEQYF; cdr3_nt: TGTGCCAGCAGCCAGCGACTAGCTCTCTACGAGCAGTACTTC
cdr3_length: 15; j_call: TRBJ2-6; d_call: -; v_call: TRBV20-1; clone_size: many; cdr3_aa: CSARASFSGANVLTF; cdr3_nt: TGCAGTGCTAGAGCATCCTTCTCTGGGGCCAACGTCCTGACTTTC
cdr3_length: 13; j_call: TRBJ1-4; d_call: -; v_call: TRBV7-8; clone_size: -; cdr3_aa: CASSSTARGKLFF; cdr3_nt: TGTGCCAGCAGCTCAACCGCGCGGGGAAAACTGTTTTTT
cdr3_length: 15; j_call: TRBJ2-5; d_call: -; v_call: TRBV11-2; clone_size: many; cdr3_aa: CASSLSGKYQETQYF; cdr3_nt: TGTGCCAGCAGCTTAAGCGGCAAGTACCAAGAGACCCAGTACTTC
cdr3_length: 14; j_call: TRBJ1-2; d_call: -; v_call: TRBV6-1; clone_size: few; cdr3_aa: CASSEARGGGGYTF; cdr3_nt: TGTGCCAGCAGTGAAGCACGGGGCGGGGGTGGCTACACCTTC
cdr3_length: 15; j_call: TRBJ2-3; d_call: TRBD2; v_call: TRBV20-1; clone_size: -; cdr3_aa: CSAEGGEGSTDTQYF; cdr3_nt: TGCAGTGCCGAAGGAGGGGAGGGTAGCACAGATACGCAGTATTTT
cdr3_length: 14; j_call: TRBJ2-7; d_call: TRBD2; v_call: TRBV2; clone_size: few; cdr3_aa: CASSESPGLDEQYF; cdr3_nt: TGTGCCAGCAGTGAATCCCCGGGACTAGACGAGCAGTACTTC
cdr3_length: 12; j_call: TRBJ2-1; d_call: -; v_call: TRBV11-3; clone_size: -; cdr3_aa: CASSPEGREQFF; cdr3_nt: TGTGCCAGCAGCCCGGAGGGCCGTGAGCAGTTCTTC
cdr3_length: 15; j_call: TRBJ1-1; d_call: -; v_call: TRBV10-3; clone_size: many; cdr3_aa: CAISEAAGHSPEAFF; cdr3_nt: TGTGCCATCAGTGAGGCGGCGGGGCACAGCCCCGAAGCTTTCTTT
cdr3_length: 16; j_call: TRBJ1-2; d_call: -; v_call: TRBV4-1; clone_size: few; cdr3_aa: CASSQDRNAFSYGYTF; cdr3_nt: TGCGCCAGCAGCCAAGATCGCAACGCTTTTAGCTATGGCTACACCTTC
cdr3_length: 15; j_call: TRBJ2-7; d_call: -; v_call: TRBV12-3/TRBV12-4; clone_size: -; cdr3_aa: CASSFGGGGSYEQYF; cdr3_nt: TGTGCCAGCAGTTTCGGGGGCGGAGGCTCCTACGAGCAGTACTTC
cdr3_length: 14; j_call: TRBJ1-2; d_call: -; v_call: TRBV4-2; clone_size: -; cdr3_aa: CASSQVGAGYGYTF; cdr3_nt: TGTGCCAGCAGCCAAGTTGGGGCAGGCTATGGCTACACCTTC
cdr3_length: 16; j_call: TRBJ1-4; d_call: TRBD1; v_call: TRBV5-1; clone_size: -; cdr3_aa: CASSPDRSATNEKLFF; cdr3_nt: TGCGCCAGCAGCCCGGACAGGAGTGCAACTAATGAAAAACTGTTTTTT
cdr3_length: 16; j_call: TRBJ2-7; d_call: TRBD1; v_call: TRBV5-1; clone_size: -; cdr3_aa: CASSSARDRGVNEQYF; cdr3_nt: TGCGCCAGCAGCTCCGCTCGGGACAGGGGGGTAAACGAGCAGTACTTC
cdr3_length: 18; j_call: TRBJ2-1; d_call: TRBD2; v_call: TRBV5-4; clone_size: -; cdr3_aa: CASSLGTSGFIFYNEQFF; cdr3_nt: TGTGCCAGCAGCTTGGGGACTAGCGGGTTTATTTTTTACAATGAGCAGTTCTTC
cdr3_length: 13; j_call: TRBJ2-1; d_call: -; v_call: TRBV15; clone_size: -; cdr3_aa: CATSRTQGNKQFF; cdr3_nt: TGTGCCACCAGCAGAACACAGGGCAATAAGCAGTTCTTC
cdr3_length: 15; j_call: TRBJ2-3; d_call: TRBD2; v_call: TRBV11-2; clone_size: -; cdr3_aa: CASSSAGERADTQYF; cdr3_nt: TGTGCCAGCAGCTCGGCGGGAGAACGCGCAGATACGCAGTATTTT
cdr3_length: 15; j_call: TRBJ2-3; d_call: -; v_call: TRBV29-1; clone_size: -; cdr3_aa: CSVVTGEDGTDTQYF; cdr3_nt: TGCAGCGTTGTTACAGGGGAGGATGGCACAGATACGCAGTATTTT
cdr3_length: 15; j_call: TRBJ2-2; d_call: -; v_call: TRBV19; clone_size: -; cdr3_aa: CASSIEGRQAGELFF; cdr3_nt: TGTGCCAGTAGTATAGAGGGACGACAAGCGGGGGAGCTGTTTTTT
cdr3_length: 15; j_call: TRBJ1-4; d_call: -; v_call: TRBV5-5; clone_size: -; cdr3_aa: CASSLSGDTNEKLFF; cdr3_nt: TGTGCCAGCAGCTTGTCTGGGGACACTAATGAAAAACTGTTTTTT
cdr3_length: 15; j_call: TRBJ2-2; d_call: -; v_call: TRBV7-9; clone_size: few; cdr3_aa: CASSLRGVNTGELFF; cdr3_nt: TGTGCCAGCAGCTTACGCGGGGTTAACACCGGGGAGCTGTTTTTT
cdr3_length: 15; j_call: TRBJ2-2; d_call: TRBD2; v_call: TRBV7-8; clone_size: few; cdr3_aa: CASSKAGANTGELFF; cdr3_nt: TGTGCCAGCAGCAAAGCGGGAGCGAACACCGGGGAGCTGTTTTTT
cdr3_length: 16; j_call: TRBJ2-3; d_call: -; v_call: TRBV7-2; clone_size: many; cdr3_aa: CASSTYLGLDTDTQYF; cdr3_nt: TGTGCCAGCAGCACTTATCTGGGTTTGGACACAGATACGCAGTATTTT
cdr3_length: 15; j_call: TRBJ1-5; d_call: -; v_call: TRBV9; clone_size: -; cdr3_aa: CASSVGTASNQPQHF; cdr3_nt: TGTGCCAGCAGCGTAGGGACAGCTAGCAATCAGCCCCAGCATTTT
cdr3_length: 15; j_call: TRBJ2-5; d_call: TRBD2; v_call: TRBV20-1; clone_size: many; cdr3_aa: CSARGTSGSQETQYF; cdr3_nt: TGCAGTGCCAGAGGGACTAGCGGGTCCCAAGAGACCCAGTACTTC
cdr3_length: 13; j_call: TRBJ2-7; d_call: -; v_call: TRBV7-6; clone_size: -; cdr3_aa: CASSLKEAYEQYF; cdr3_nt: TGTGCCAGCAGCTTAAAGGAGGCCTACGAGCAGTACTTC
cdr3_length: 14; j_call: TRBJ1-6; d_call: -; v_call: TRBV20-1; clone_size: -; cdr3_aa: CSARSPEANSPLHF; cdr3_nt: TGCAGTGCCCGATCCCCAGAGGCTAATTCACCCCTCCACTTT
cdr3_length: 15; j_call: TRBJ1-1; d_call: -; v_call: TRBV10-3; clone_size: -; cdr3_aa: CAIRGWTDGNTEAFF; cdr3_nt: TGTGCCATCAGAGGCTGGACAGACGGGAACACTGAAGCTTTCTTT
cdr3_length: 14; j_call: TRBJ1-2; d_call: -; v_call: TRBV2; clone_size: many; cdr3_aa: CASTLDSANYGYTF; cdr3_nt: TGTGCCAGCACATTGGACAGTGCCAACTATGGCTACACCTTC
cdr3_length: 13; j_call: TRBJ2-5; d_call: TRBD2; v_call: TRBV6-1; clone_size: -; cdr3_aa: CASSRGLAKTQYF; cdr3_nt: TGTGCCAGCAGCCGGGGACTAGCGAAGACCCAGTACTTC
cdr3_length: 17; j_call: TRBJ1-2; d_call: TRBD1; v_call: TRBV13; clone_size: -; cdr3_aa: CASSLGSVSGGTVGYTF; cdr3_nt: TGTGCCAGCAGCTTAGGCTCGGTGTCAGGGGGTACGGTTGGCTACACCTTC